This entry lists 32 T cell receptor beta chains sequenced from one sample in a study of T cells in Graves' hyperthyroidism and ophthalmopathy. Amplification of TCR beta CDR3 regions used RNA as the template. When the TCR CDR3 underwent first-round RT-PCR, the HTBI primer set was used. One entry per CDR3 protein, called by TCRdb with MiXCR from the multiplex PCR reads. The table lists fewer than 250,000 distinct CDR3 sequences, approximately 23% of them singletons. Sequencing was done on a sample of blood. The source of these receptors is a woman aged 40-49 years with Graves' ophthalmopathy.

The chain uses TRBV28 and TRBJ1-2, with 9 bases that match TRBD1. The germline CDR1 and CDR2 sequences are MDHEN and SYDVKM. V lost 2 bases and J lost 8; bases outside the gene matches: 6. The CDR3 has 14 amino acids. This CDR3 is CASSLGTGLWGYTF. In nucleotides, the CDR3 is TGTGCCAGCAGTTTAGGGACAGGGCTTTGGGGCTACACCTTC.

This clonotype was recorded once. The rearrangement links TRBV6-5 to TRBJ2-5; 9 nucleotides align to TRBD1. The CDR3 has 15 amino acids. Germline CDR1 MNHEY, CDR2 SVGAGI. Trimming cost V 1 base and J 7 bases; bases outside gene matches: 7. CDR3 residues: CASSYLGQGHRTQYF. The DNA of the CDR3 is TGTGCCAGCAGTTACTTGGGACAGGGACACCGGACCCAGTACTTC.

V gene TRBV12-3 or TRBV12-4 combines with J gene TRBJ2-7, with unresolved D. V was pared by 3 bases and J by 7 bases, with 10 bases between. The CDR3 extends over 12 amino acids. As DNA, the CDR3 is TGTGCCAGCAGTTTGATTGCCAGTGAGCAGTACTTC. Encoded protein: CASSLIASEQYF.

The CDR3 DNA reads TGCGCCAGCATACAAGGGTCGACGAACACTGAAGCTTTCTTT. This sequence encodes CASIQGSTNTEAFF. The genes are TRBV5-1 and TRBJ1-1, with D hard to call. Germline loops: CDR1 SGHRS, CDR2 YFSETQ. The V end lost 6 bases, the J end lost 1 base, and 13 bases lay between the germline ends. The CDR3 has 14 amino acids.

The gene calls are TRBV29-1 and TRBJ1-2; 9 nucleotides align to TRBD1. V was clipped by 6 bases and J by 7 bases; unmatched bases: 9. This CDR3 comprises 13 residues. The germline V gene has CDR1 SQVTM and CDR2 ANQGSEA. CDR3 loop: CSVYPGQGFGYTF. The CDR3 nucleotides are TGCAGCGTATATCCAGGACAGGGGTTTGGCTACACCTTC.

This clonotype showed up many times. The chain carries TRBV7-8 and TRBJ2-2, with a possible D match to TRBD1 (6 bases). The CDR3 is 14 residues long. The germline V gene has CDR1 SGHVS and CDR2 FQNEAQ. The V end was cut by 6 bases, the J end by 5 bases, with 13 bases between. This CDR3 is CASRSGVGTGELFF. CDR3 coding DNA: TGTGCCAGCAGATCAGGGGTGGGGACCGGGGAGCTGTTTTTT.

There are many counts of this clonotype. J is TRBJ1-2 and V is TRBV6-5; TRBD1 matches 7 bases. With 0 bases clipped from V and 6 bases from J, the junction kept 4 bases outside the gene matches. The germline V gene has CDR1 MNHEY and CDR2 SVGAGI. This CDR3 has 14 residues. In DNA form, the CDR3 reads TGTGCCAGCAGTTACTCGACAGGGAGGCATGGCTACACCTTC. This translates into CASSYSTGRHGYTF.

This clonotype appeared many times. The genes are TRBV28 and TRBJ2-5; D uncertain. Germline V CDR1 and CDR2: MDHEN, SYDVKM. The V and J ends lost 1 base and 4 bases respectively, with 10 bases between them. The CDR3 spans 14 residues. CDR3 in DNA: TGTGCCAGCAGTTTATCCCGCACTCGAGAGACCCAGTACTTC. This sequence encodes CASSLSRTRETQYF.

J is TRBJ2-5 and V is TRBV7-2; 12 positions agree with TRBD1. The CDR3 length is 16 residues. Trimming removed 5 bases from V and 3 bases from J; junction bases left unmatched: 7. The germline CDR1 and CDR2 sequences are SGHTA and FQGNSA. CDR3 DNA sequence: TGTGCCAGCAGCCGTTGGGACAGGGGGCAAGAAGAGACCCAGTACTTC. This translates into CASSRWDRGQEETQYF.

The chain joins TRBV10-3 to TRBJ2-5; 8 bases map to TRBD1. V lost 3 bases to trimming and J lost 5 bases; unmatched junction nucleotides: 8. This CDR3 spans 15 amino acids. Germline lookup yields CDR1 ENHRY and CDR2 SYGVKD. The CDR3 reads CAISDTGGKDETQYF. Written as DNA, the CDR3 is TGTGCCATCAGTGACACAGGGGGGAAGGATGAGACCCAGTACTTC.

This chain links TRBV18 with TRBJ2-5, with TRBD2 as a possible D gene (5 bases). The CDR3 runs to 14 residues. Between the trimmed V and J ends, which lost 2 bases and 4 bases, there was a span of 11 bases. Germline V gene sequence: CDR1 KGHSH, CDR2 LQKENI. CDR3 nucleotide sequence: TGTGCCAGCTCACCAATGCCAGGAGGAGAGACCCAGTACTTC. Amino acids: CASSPMPGGETQYF. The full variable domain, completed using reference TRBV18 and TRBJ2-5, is NAGVMQNPRHLVRRRGQEARLRCSPMKGHSHVYWYRQLPEEGLKFMVYLQKENIIDESGMPKERFSAEFPKEGPSILRIQQVVRGDSAAYFCASSPMPGGETQYFGPGTRLLVL.

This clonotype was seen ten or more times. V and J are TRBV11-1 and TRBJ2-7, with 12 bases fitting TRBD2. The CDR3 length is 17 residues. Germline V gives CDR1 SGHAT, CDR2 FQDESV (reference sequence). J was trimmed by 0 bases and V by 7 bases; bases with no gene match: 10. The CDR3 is CASTKGTSGLSSYEQYF. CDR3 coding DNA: TGTGCCAGCACCAAGGGGACTAGCGGGCTTAGCTCCTACGAGCAGTACTTC.

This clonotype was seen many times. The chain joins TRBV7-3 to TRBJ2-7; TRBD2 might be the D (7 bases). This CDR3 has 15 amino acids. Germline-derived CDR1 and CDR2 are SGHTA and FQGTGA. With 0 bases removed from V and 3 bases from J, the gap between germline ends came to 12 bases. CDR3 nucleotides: TGTGCCAGCAGCTTAACGGGGGGGGCCGGCTACGAGCAGTACTTC. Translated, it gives CASSLTGGAGYEQYF. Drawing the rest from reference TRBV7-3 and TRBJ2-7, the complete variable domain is GAGVSQTPSNKVTEKGKYVELRCDPISGHTALYWYRQSLGQGPEFLIYFQGTGAADDSGLPNDRFFAVRPEGSVSTLKIQRTERGDSAVYLCASSLTGGAGYEQYFGPGTRLTVT.

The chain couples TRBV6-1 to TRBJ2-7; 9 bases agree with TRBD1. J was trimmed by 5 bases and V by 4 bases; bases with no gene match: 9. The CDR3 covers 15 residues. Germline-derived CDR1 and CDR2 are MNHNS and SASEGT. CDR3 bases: TGTGCCAGCAGTGCCGCGGAGGACAGGGGACACGAGCAGTACTTC. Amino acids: CASSAAEDRGHEQYF.

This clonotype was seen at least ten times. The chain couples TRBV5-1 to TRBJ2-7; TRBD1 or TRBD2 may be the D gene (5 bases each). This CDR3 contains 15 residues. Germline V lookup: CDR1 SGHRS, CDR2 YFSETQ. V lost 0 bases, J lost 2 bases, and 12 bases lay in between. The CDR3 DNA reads TGCGCCAGCAGCTTGGCCCCAGGGACGGCCTACGAGCAGTACTTC. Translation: CASSLAPGTAYEQYF.

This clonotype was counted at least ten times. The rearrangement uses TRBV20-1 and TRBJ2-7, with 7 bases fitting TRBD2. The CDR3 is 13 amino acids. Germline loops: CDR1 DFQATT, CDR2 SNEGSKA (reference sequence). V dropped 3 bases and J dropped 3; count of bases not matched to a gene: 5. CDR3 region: CSASLQRGYEQYF. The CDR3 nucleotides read TGCAGTGCTAGTCTCCAGCGGGGCTACGAGCAGTACTTC.

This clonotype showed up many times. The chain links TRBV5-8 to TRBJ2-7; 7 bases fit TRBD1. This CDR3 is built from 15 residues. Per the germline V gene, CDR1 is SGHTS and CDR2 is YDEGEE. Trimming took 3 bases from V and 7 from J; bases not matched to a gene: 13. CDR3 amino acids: CASSSPGQLFGEQYF. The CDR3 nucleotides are TGTGCCAGCAGCTCACCGGGACAGCTTTTTGGAGAGCAGTACTTC.

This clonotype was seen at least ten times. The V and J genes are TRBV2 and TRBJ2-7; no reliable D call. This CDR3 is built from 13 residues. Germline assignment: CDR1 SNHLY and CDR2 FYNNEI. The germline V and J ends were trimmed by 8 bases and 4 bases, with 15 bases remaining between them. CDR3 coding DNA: TGTGCCAGCCGTAATCTGTACAGATACGAGCAGTACTTC. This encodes CASRNLYRYEQYF.

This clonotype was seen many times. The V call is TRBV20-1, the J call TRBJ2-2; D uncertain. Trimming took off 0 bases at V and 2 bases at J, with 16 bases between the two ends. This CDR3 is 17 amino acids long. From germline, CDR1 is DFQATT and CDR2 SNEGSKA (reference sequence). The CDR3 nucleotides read TGCAGTGCTAGAGATGAGTACGCACTAAATAACACCGGGGAGCTGTTTTTT. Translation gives CSARDEYALNNTGELFF.

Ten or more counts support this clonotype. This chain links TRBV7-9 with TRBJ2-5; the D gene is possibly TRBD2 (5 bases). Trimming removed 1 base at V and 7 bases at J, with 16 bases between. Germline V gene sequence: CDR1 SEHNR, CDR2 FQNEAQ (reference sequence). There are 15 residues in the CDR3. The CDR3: CASSLGATGVGTQYF. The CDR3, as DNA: TGTGCCAGCAGCTTAGGGGCTACCGGGGTTGGGACCCAGTACTTC.

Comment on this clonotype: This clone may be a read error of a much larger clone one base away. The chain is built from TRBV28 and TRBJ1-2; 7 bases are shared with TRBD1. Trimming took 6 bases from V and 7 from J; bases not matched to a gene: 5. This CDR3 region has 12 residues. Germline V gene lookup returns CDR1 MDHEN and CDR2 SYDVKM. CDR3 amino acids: CASRTSGGGYTF. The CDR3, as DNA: TGTGCCAGCAGGACCTCAGGGGGTGGCTACACCTTC.

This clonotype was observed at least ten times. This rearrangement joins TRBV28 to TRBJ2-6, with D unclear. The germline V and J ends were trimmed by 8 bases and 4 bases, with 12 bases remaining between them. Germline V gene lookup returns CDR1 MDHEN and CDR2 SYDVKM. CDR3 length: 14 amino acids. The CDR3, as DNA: TGTGCCAGCCGAAGCATATCGGGGGCCAACGTCCTGACTTTC. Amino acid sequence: CASRSISGANVLTF.

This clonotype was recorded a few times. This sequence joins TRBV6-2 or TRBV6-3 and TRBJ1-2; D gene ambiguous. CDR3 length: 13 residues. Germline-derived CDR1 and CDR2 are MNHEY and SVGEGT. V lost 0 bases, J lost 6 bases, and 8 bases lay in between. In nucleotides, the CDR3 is TGTGCCAGCAGTTACTCGAATGGGGATGGCTACACCTTC. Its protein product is CASSYSNGDGYTF.

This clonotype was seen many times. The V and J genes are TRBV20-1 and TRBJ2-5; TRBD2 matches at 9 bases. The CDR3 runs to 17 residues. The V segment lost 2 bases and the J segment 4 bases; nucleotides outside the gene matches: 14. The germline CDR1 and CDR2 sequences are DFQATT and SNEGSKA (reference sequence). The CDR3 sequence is CSARTSREGGILETQYF. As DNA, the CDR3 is TGCAGTGCTAGAACCTCGCGGGAGGGCGGGATTTTAGAGACCCAGTACTTC.

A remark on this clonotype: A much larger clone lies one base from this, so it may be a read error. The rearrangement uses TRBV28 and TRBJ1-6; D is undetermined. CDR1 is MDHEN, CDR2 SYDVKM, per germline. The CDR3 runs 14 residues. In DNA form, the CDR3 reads TGTGCCAGCAGTTTAGGGAAAGGGCATTCACCCCTCTACTTT. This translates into CASSLGKGHSPLYF.

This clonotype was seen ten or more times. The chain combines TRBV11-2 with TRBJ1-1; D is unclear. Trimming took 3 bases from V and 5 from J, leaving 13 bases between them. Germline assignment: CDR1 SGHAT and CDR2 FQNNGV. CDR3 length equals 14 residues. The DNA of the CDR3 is TGTGCCAGCAGCTTTATTTTGGGAGTGACTGAAGCTTTCTTT. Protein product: CASSFILGVTEAFF.

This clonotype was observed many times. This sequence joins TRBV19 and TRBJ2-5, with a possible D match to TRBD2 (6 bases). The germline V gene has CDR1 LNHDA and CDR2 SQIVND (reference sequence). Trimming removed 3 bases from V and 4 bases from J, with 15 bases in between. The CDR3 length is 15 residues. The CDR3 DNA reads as TGTGCCAGTAGTATCGGGCTACCCGGGAGAGAGACCCAGTACTTC. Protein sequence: CASSIGLPGRETQYF. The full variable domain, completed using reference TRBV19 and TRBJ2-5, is DGGITQSPKYLFRKEGQNVTLSCEQNLNHDAMYWYRQDPGQGLRLIYYSQIVNDFQKGDIAEGYSVSREKKESFPLTVTSAQKNPTAFYLCASSIGLPGRETQYFGPGTRLLVL.

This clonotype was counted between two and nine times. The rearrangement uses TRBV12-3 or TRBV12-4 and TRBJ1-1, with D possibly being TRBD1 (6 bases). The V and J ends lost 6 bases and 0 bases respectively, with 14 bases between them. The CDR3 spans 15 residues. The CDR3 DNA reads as TGTGCCAGCAGCAGGACAGAGCACTTGAACACTGAAGCTTTCTTT. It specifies CASSRTEHLNTEAFF.

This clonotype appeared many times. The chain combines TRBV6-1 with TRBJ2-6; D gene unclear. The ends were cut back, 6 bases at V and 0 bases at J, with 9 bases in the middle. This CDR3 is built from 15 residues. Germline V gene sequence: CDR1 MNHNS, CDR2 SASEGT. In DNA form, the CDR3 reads TGTGCCAGCAGACCCCCGTCCTCTGGGGCCAACGTCCTGACTTTC. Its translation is CASRPPSSGANVLTF.

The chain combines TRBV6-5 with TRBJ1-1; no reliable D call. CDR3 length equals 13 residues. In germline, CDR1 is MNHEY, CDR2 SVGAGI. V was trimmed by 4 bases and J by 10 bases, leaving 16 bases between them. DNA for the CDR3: TGTGCCAGCAGTTTTGTGGCTCTTGGTGCAGCTTTCTTT. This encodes CASSFVALGAAFF.

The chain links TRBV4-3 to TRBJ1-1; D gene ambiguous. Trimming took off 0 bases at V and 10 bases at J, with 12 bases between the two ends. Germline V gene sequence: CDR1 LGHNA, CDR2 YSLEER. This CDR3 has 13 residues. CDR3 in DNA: TGCGCCAGCAGCCAAGATGAACGCCAACGAGCTTTCTTT. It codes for CASSQDERQRAFF.

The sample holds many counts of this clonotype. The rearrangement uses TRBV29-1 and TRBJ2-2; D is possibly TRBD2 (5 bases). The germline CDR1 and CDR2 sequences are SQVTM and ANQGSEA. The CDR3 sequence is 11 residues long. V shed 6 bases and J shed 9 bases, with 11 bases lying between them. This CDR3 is CSVDEGRELFF. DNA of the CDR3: TGCAGCGTCGATGAGGGTCGGGAGCTGTTTTTT.